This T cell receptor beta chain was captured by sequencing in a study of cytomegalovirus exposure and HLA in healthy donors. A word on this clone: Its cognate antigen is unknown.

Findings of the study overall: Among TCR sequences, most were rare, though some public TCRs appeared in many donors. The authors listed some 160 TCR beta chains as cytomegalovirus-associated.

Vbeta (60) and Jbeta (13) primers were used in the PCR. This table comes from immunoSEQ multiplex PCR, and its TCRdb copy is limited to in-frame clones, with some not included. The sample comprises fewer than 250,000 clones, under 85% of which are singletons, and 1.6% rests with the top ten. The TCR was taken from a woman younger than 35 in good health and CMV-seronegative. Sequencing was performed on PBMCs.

The CDR3 nucleotides read TGCGCCAGCAGCTTGTTGACTGGAGAAGAGACCCAGTACTTC. This translates into CASSLLTGEETQYF. This rearrangement joins TRBV5-1 to TRBJ2-5, with unresolved D. V was trimmed by 1 base and J by 3 bases, leaving 10 bases between them. The CDR3 runs 14 residues. Germline CDR1 is SGHRS and CDR2 is YFSETQ.